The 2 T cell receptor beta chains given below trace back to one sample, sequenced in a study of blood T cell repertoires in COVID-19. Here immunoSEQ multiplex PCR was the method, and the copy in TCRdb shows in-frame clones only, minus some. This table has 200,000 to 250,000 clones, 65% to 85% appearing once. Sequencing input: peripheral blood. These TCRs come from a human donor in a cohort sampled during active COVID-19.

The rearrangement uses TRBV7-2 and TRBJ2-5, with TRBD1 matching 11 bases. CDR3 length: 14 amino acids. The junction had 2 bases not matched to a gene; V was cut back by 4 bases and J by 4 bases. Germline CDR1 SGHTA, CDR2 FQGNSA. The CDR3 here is CASSSGTGGETQYF. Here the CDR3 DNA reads TGTGCCAGCAGCTCCGGGACAGGGGGAGAGACCCAGTACTTC.

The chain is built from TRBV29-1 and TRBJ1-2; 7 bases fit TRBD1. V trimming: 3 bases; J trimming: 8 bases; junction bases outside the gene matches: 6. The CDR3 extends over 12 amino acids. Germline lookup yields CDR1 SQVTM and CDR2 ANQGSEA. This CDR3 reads CSVEEQGYGYTF. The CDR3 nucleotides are TGCAGCGTTGAGGAACAGGGGTACGGCTACACCTTC.